This T cell receptor (beta chain) was observed in a study of shared clonotypes between healthy human individuals. The length of the CDR3 is 12 residues. Germline CDR1 SEHNR, CDR2 FQNEAQ (reference sequence). The junction had 4 bases not matched to a gene; V was cut back by 5 bases and J by 8 bases. Assay used: immunoSEQ multiplex PCR; TCRdb lists only in-frame clones, some missing. The profile shows around 2.3 million clones, more than 90% of them singletons. The clonotype originates from a man between 18 and 35 years old in good health. The chain couples TRBV7-9 to TRBJ1-2; TRBD1 aligns across 8 bases. Sample: naive CD4+ T cells sorted from blood. Specified subset: CD45RA+ positively selected. CDR3 sequence reads: CASSQDREGYTF. The CDR3 DNA follows: TGTGCCAGCAGCCAGGACAGGGAAGGCTACACCTTC.